Sequencing of this T cell receptor (beta chain) was carried out in a study of cytomegalovirus exposure and HLA in healthy donors. Study-wide results and caveats: Later analysis showed most CMV-associated TCR beta chains appearing HLA-restricted. The authors enumerated over 150 TCR beta chains as linked to cytomegalovirus. Within the data, a cluster of highly shared sequence variants was likely a sequencing artifact. Three of the chains that were CMV-associated were confirmed in vitro to be specific for CMV antigens.

The CDR3 has 16 residues. V was trimmed by 2 bases and J by 1 base, leaving 12 bases between them. CDR1 and CDR2 (germline): SGHTA, FQGNSA. The PCR employed 60 Vbeta primers together with 13 Jbeta primers. The assay was immunoSEQ multiplex PCR, and TCRdb's table has in-frame clones only and misses some. This sample has roughly 130,000 clones; around 80% occur once, and the top ten carry approximately 3.1%. Of note for this clone: Its antigen is unidentified. The identical CDR3 is also encoded by other nucleotide sequences in the sample.

This sequence was found in a young woman in good health and CMV-seropositive. The chain is built from TRBV7-2 and TRBJ2-4; the D is unclear. The material sequenced was PBMCs. CDR3 in DNA: TGTGCCAGCAGCTTATGGGCAGACCTTGCCAAAAACATTCAGTACTTC. Protein sequence: CASSLWADLAKNIQYF. The entire variable domain, with the rest obtained from reference TRBV7-2 and TRBJ2-4, is as follows: GAGVSQSPSNKVTEKGKDVELRCDPISGHTALYWYRQSLGQGLEFLIYFQGNSAPDKSGLPSDRFSAERTGGSVSTLTIQRTQQEDSAVYLCASSLWADLAKNIQYFGAGTRLSVL.